The 15 T cell receptor beta chains below were found in one sample sequenced in a study of Tregs in tolerant kidney transplant recipients. Clones were read by immunoSEQ multiplex PCR, and TCRdb kept only the in-frame ones, dropping some. This table holds 100,000 or so clones, over 85% found once. Mixed chimerism was transient after nonmyeloablative marrow transplants from related graft donors. This specimen was CD4+ T cells from blood (PBMCs), taken 12 months after the transplant. Receptors were obtained from a human patient who received a combined kidney and bone marrow transplant. Some T cells may trace back to the graft donor.

The chain couples TRBV7-9 to TRBJ2-3; the match to TRBD1 covers 8 bases. Trimming cost V 4 bases and J 0 bases; bases outside gene matches: 3. This CDR3 has 15 amino acids. Germline V CDR1 and CDR2: SEHNR, FQNEAQ (reference sequence). CDR3 protein: CASSYGDRSTDTQYF. CDR3 DNA: TGTGCCAGCAGCTATGGGGACAGGAGCACAGATACGCAGTATTTT. Based on the CDR3 plus reference TRBV7-9 and TRBJ2-3, the full variable domain is DTGVSQNPRHKITKRGQNVTFRCDPISEHNRLYWYRQTLGQGPEFLTYFQNEAQLEKSRLLSDRFSAERPKGSFSTLEIQRTEQGDSAMYLCASSYGDRSTDTQYFGPGTRLTVL.

The chain uses TRBV7-2 and TRBJ1-1, with D maybe TRBD1 (5 bases). CDR1 and CDR2 (germline): SGHTA, FQGNSA. The V and J ends lost 0 bases and 1 base respectively, with 6 bases between them. CDR3 length: 14 amino acids. The CDR3 coding sequence is TGTGCCAGCAGCTTAGCAACAGGGAACACTGAAGCTTTCTTT. Its translation: CASSLATGNTEAFF.

The table lists this clone with a count of one. V is TRBV5-1 and J is TRBJ2-1, with TRBD2 identical over 10 bases. Trimming removed 2 bases from V and 4 bases from J; junction bases left unmatched: 3. CDR1 SGHRS and CDR2 YFSETQ come from the germline V gene. The CDR3 consists of 15 residues. CDR3 nucleotide sequence: TGCGCCAGCAGCTTAGGACTAGCGGTTTACAATGAGCAGTTCTTC. Translation: CASSLGLAVYNEQFF.

V is TRBV5-1 and J is TRBJ2-5; 8 bases map to TRBD1. V dropped 3 bases and J dropped 4; count of bases not matched to a gene: 5. From germline, CDR1 is SGHRS and CDR2 YFSETQ. The CDR3 has 14 residues. The CDR3 DNA sequence: TGCGCCAGCAGCTCTGGACAGGGATTAGAGACCCAGTACTTC. Its translation: CASSSGQGLETQYF.

CDR3 DNA: TGTGCCAGCAGCTTGGTAGCGGGAGGGCCAGGCGGGGAGCTGTTTTTT. It codes for CASSLVAGGPGGELFF. The rearrangement uses TRBV5-4 and TRBJ2-2, with TRBD2 matching over 11 bases. The germline CDR1 and CDR2 sequences are SGHNT and YYREEE (reference sequence). CDR3 length: 16 amino acids. Unmatched junction bases numbered 5, after V lost 0 bases and J lost 7 bases.

This rearrangement joins TRBV19 to TRBJ1-2; 7 bases are a match to TRBD1. The germline V gene encodes CDR1 LNHDA and CDR2 SQIVND (reference sequence). V lost 8 bases to trimming and J lost 8 bases; unmatched junction nucleotides: 8. The CDR3 is 12 amino acids. In DNA, the CDR3 is TGTGCCAGTCACAGGGGTACGTCCGGCTACACCTTC. This codes for CASHRGTSGYTF.

This clone was detected only once. The CDR3 coding sequence is TGTGCCAGCAGCGTAGGGGTTAGCAACACCATATATTTT. This sequence encodes CASSVGVSNTIYF. The chain is built from TRBV9 and TRBJ1-3; D is undetermined. Germline lookup yields CDR1 SGDLS and CDR2 YYNGEE. V was pared by 0 bases and J by 7 bases, with 8 bases between. The CDR3 totals 13 residues.

This rearrangement joins TRBV25-1 to TRBJ1-2, with TRBD1 matching over 7 bases. CDR1 and CDR2 (germline): MGHDK, SYGVNS. Trimming took 8 bases from V and 2 from J; bases not matched to a gene: 5. The CDR3 consists of 13 residues. DNA of the CDR3: TGTGCCAGCTCTACAGGGGTAAACTATGGCTACACCTTC. It codes for CASSTGVNYGYTF.

V and J are TRBV2 and TRBJ1-5, with a possible D match to TRBD1 (5 bases). This CDR3 contains 16 residues. V was shortened by 7 bases and J by 2 bases, with 18 bases between the two germline ends. Germline V gene sequence: CDR1 SNHLY, CDR2 FYNNEI. This CDR3 reads CASKGFREGGNQPQHF. In DNA form, the CDR3 reads TGTGCCAGCAAGGGCTTCAGGGAGGGAGGCAATCAGCCCCAGCATTTT.

This clone was recorded once. V and J are TRBV11-3 and TRBJ2-7, with 7 bases lining up with TRBD1. Germline V gives CDR1 SGHNT, CDR2 YENEEA. With 5 bases clipped from V and 3 bases from J, the junction kept 7 bases outside the gene matches. The CDR3 sequence is 14 residues long. The chain's CDR3 is CASSRRQGIYEQYF. Here the CDR3 DNA reads TGTGCCAGCAGCCGTCGACAGGGAATCTACGAGCAGTACTTC.

V gene TRBV13 combines with J gene TRBJ2-5; 8 positions match TRBD2. The CDR3 consists of 14 residues. Looked up from germline, CDR1 is PRHDT and CDR2 is FYEKMQ (reference sequence). The V gene end was trimmed by 5 bases and the J gene end by 8 bases; junction bases not matched to a gene: 10. The CDR3: CASSAGGGKSTQYF. The CDR3 coding sequence is TGTGCCAGCAGCGCCGGGGGGGGCAAGAGTACCCAGTACTTC. Filled out from reference TRBV13 and TRBJ2-5, the complete variable domain reads AAGVIQSPRHLIKEKRETATLKCYPIPRHDTVYWYQQGPGQDPQFLISFYEKMQSDKGSIPDRFSAQQFSDYHSELNMSSLELGDSALYFCASSAGGGKSTQYFGPGTRLLVL.

The V gene is TRBV11-2, the J gene TRBJ2-3, with no clear D. Germline-derived CDR1 and CDR2 are SGHAT and FQNNGV. The CDR3 has 15 residues. Trimming removed 0 bases at V and 2 bases at J, with 9 bases between. For the CDR3, the DNA is TGTGCCAGCAGCTTAGAAGGCGGATCCACAGATACGCAGTATTTT. Translating it yields CASSLEGGSTDTQYF.

The chain carries TRBV2 and TRBJ2-5; D may be TRBD1 (5 bases). TRBJ2-7 matches the DNA end more closely, so the J call is doubtful. The CDR3 extends over 12 amino acids. Per the germline V gene, CDR1 is SNHLY and CDR2 is FYNNEI. In nucleotides, the CDR3 is TGTGCCAGCAGACCAGACAGTTACGAGCAGTACTTC. Residues: CASRPDSYEQYF.

The chain recombines TRBV18 with TRBJ1-3; 7 bases align to TRBD1. V gave up 6 bases and J gave up 4 bases; unmatched junction bases: 9. The CDR3 runs 15 residues. Germline CDR1 and CDR2: KGHSH and LQKENI. Here the CDR3 reads CASSSTGLPGNTIYF. The CDR3 DNA follows: TGTGCCAGCTCGTCGACAGGGCTGCCCGGAAACACCATATATTTT.

In regard to this clone: Mismatch with germline at one junction end may stem from a read error. This same CDR3 is encoded by further DNA sequences in the sample. The CDR3 DNA reads as TGCGCCAGCAGCTTTGACAGGGCACAGTTCTTC. Translated, it gives CASSFDRAQFF. V gene TRBV11-3 combines with J gene TRBJ2-1, with TRBD1 identical over 7 bases. This CDR3 has 11 residues. Germline CDR1 is SGHNT and CDR2 is YENEEA.